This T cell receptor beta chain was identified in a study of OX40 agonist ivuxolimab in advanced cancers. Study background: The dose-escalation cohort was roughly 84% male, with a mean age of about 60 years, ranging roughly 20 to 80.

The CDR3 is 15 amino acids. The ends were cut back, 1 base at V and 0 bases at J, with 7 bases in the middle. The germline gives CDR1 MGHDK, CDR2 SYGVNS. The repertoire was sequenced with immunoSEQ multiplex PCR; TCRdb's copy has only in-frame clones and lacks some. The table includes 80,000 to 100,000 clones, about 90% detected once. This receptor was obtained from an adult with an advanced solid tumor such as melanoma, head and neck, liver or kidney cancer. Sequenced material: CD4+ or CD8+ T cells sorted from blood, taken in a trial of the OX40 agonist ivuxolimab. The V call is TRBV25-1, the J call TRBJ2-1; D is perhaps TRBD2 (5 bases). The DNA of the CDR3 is TGTGCCAGCAGTGAATCAGCGGTCTCCTACAATGAGCAGTTCTTC. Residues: CASSESAVSYNEQFF. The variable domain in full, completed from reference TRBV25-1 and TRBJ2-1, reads EADIYQTPRYLVIGTGKKITLECSQTMGHDKMYWYQQDPGMELHLIHYSYGVNSTEKGDLSSESTVSRIRTEHFPLTLESARPSHTSQYLCASSESAVSYNEQFFGPGTRLTVL.